This passage covers 2 T cell receptor beta chains from one sample sequenced in a study of glioma-infiltrating T cells after dendritic cell vaccination. Sequenced by immunoSEQ multiplex PCR; TCRdb stores in-frame clones only, minus some. The sample has approximately 36,000 clones; 82% are singletons. The sequencing used blood, collected before dendritic cell vaccination. These receptors were taken from a human donor with glioblastoma.

The chain has TRBV27 and TRBJ2-7; TRBD1 agrees at 8 bases. The CDR3 is made up of 15 amino acids. Germline V gene data show CDR1 as MNHEY and CDR2 as SMNVEV (reference sequence). The V gene end was trimmed by 2 bases and the J gene end by 3 bases; junction bases not matched to a gene: 6. The CDR3 nucleotides are TGTGCCAGCAGTTTAAGGGCAGGGGGCCTCTACGAGCAGTACTTC. Translated: CASSLRAGGLYEQYF.

This clone is a singleton in its sample. The CDR3: CASRYTGTDTQYF. The CDR3, as DNA: TGTGCCAGCAGGTATACAGGGACGGATACGCAGTATTTT. V and J are TRBV5-4 and TRBJ2-3; the D gene is possibly TRBD1 (6 bases). Germline V gene data show CDR1 as SGHNT and CDR2 as YYREEE (reference sequence). The CDR3 has 13 residues. Trimming left V 5 bases short and J 6 bases short, with 13 bases between.